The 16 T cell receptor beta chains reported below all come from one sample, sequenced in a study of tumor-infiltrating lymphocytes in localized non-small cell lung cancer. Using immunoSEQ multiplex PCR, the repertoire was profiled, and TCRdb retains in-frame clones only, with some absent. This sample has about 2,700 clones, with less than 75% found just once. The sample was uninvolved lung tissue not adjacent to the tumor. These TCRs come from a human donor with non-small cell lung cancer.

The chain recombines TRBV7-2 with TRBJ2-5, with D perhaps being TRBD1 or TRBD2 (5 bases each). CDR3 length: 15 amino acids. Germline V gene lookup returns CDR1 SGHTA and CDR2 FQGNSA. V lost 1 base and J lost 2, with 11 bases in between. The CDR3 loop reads CASSLEGPTQETQYF. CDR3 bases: TGTGCCAGCAGCTTAGAGGGACCGACGCAAGAGACCCAGTACTTC.

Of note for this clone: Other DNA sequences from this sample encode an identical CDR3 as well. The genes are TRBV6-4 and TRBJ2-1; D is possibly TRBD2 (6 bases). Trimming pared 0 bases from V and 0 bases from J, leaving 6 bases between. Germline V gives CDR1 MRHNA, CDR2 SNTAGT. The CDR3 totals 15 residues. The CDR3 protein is CASSDSSGSYNEQFF. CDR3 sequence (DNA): TGTGCCAGCAGTGACTCTAGCGGCTCCTACAATGAGCAGTTCTTC.

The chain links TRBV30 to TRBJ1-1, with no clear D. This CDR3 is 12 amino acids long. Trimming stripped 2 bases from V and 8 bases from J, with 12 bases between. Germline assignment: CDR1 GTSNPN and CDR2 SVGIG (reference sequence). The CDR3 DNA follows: TGTGCCTGGAGTTTTGTGACTAAGGAAGCTTTCTTT. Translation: CAWSFVTKEAFF.

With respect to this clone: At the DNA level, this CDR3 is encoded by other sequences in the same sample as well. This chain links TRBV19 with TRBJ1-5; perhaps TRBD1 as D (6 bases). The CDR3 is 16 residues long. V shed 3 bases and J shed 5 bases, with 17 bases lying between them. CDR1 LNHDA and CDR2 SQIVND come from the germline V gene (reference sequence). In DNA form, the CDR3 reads TGTGCCAGTAGTATTGCCGGGATCAGGGGAGATCAGCCCCAGCATTTT. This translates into CASSIAGIRGDQPQHF.

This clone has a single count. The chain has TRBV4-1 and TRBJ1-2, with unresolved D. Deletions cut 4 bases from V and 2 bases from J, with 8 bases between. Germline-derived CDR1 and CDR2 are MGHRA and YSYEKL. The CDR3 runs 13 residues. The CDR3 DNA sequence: TGCGCCAGCAGCCCGGGGAAGAACTATGGCTACACCTTC. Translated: CASSPGKNYGYTF.

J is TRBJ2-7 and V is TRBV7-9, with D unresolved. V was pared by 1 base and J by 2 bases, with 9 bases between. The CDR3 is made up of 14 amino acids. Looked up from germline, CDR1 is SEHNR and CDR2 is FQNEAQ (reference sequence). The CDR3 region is CASSLVTEPYEQYF. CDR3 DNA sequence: TGTGCCAGCAGCTTAGTTACGGAACCCTACGAGCAGTACTTC.

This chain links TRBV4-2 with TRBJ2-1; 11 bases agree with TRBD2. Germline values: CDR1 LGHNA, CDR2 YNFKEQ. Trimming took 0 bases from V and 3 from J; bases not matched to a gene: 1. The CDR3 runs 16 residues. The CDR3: CASSQEGTSGYNEQFF. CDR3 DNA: TGTGCCAGCAGCCAAGAGGGGACTAGCGGCTACAATGAGCAGTTCTTC.

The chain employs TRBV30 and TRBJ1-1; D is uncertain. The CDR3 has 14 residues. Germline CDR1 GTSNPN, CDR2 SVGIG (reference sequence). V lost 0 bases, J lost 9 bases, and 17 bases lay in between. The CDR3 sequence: CAWSVSGLEIQAFF. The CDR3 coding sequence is TGTGCCTGGAGTGTATCCGGGTTGGAGATTCAAGCTTTCTTT.

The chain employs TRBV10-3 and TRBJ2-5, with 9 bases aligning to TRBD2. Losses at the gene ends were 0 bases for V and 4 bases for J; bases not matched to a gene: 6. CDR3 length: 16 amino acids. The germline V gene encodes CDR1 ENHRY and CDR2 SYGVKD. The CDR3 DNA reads TGTGCCATCAGTGAGTCCGTCCTAGCGGGACGAGAGACCCAGTACTTC. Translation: CAISESVLAGRETQYF.

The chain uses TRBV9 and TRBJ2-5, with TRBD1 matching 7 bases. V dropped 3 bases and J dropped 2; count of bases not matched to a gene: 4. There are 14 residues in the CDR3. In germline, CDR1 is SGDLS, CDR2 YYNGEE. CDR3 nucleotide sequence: TGTGCCAGCAGCGCCTGGGGACAGCAAGAGACCCAGTACTTC. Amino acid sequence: CASSAWGQQETQYF.

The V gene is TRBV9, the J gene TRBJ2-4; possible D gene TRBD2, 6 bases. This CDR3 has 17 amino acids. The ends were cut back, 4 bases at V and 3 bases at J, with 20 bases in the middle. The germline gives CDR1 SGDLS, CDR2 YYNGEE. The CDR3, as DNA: TGTGCCAGCAGCCCGCGCGGCGGGATAGATGACAAAAACATTCAGTACTTC. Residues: CASSPRGGIDDKNIQYF. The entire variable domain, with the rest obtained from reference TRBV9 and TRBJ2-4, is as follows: DSGVTQTPKHLITATGQRVTLRCSPRSGDLSVYWYQQSLDQGLQFLIQYYNGEERAKGNILERFSAQQFPDLHSELNLSSLELGDSALYFCASSPRGGIDDKNIQYFGAGTRLSVL.

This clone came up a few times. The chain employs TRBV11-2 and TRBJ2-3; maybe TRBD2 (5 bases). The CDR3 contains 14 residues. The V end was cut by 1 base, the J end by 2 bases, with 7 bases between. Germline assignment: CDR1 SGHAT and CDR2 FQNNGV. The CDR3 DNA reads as TGTGCCAGCAGCTTAGGGCGGGCCACAGATACGCAGTATTTT. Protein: CASSLGRATDTQYF.

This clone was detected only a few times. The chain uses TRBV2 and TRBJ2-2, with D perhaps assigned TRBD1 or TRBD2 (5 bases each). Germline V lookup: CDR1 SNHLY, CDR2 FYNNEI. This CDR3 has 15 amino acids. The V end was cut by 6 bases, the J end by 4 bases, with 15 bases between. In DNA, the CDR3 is TGTGCCAGCAGGGCGGCCCGTGGGGGCACCGGGGAGCTGTTTTTT. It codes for CASRAARGGTGELFF.

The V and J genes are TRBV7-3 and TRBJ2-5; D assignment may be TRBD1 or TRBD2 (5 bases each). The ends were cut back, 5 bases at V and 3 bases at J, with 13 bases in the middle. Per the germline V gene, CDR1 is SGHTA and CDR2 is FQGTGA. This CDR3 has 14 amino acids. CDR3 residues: CASSRAAGKETQYF. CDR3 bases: TGTGCCAGCAGCCGAGCGGCAGGGAAAGAGACCCAGTACTTC.

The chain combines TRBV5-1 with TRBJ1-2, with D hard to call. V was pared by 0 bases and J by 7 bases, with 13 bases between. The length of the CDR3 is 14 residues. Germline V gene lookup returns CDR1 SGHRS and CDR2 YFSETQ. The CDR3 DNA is TGCGCCAGCAGCTTGGAACAGTATCCCCCTGGCTACACCTTC. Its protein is CASSLEQYPPGYTF.

This CDR3 reads CASSHSGLRVETQYF. CDR3 nucleotide sequence: TGTGCCAGCAGCCACTCGGGACTGAGGGTGGAGACCCAGTACTTC. The rearrangement joins TRBV7-2 to TRBJ2-5; TRBD2 might be the D (6 bases). With 5 bases removed from V and 5 bases from J, the gap between germline ends came to 18 bases. Per the germline V gene, CDR1 is SGHTA and CDR2 is FQGNSA. The CDR3 consists of 15 residues.